Following are 21 T cell receptor beta chains from one sample sequenced in a study of blood T cell repertoires in COVID-19. The data were produced by immunoSEQ multiplex PCR, yet TCRdb's version contains in-frame clones alone and is incomplete. The table records under 95,000 clones, approximately 88% of them present only once. Sequenced input: peripheral blood. The receptor set was obtained from an elderly woman with active or convalescent COVID-19.

This clone has only one observation. The rearrangement uses TRBV7-9 and TRBJ2-3, with a weak D call TRBD2 (5 bases). The CDR3 contains 15 residues. Germline assignment: CDR1 SEHNR and CDR2 FQNEAQ (reference sequence). V shed 1 base and J shed 0 bases, with 8 bases lying between them. The CDR3 DNA is TGTGCCAGCAGCTTAGAGAGGGTTAGCACAGATACGCAGTATTTT. As protein: CASSLERVSTDTQYF.

This chain joins TRBV9 and TRBJ1-6, with 7 bases lining up with TRBD1. CDR1 is SGDLS and CDR2 is YYNGEE in the germline V gene. The CDR3 sequence is 14 residues long. V gave up 5 bases and J gave up 6 bases; unmatched junction bases: 5. The CDR3 is CASSGGTVNSPLHF. The CDR3 DNA is TGTGCCAGCAGTGGGGGGACAGTTAATTCACCCCTCCACTTT.

The CDR3 reads CASSSQGTEAFF. For the CDR3, the DNA is TGTGCCAGCTCATCCCAGGGCACTGAAGCTTTCTTT. The genes are TRBV18 and TRBJ1-1; D might be TRBD1 (5 bases). Between the trimmed V and J ends, which lost 5 bases and 4 bases, there was a span of 8 bases. The CDR3 is 12 residues long. Germline loops: CDR1 KGHSH, CDR2 LQKENI.

V usage is TRBV4-3 and J usage is TRBJ1-3; no clear D. Germline CDR1 LGHNA, CDR2 YSLEER. CDR3 length: 15 amino acids. V lost 3 bases and J 0 bases, leaving 9 bases between the germline ends. CDR3 nucleotide sequence: TGCGCCAGCAGCCAGTCGGGAGGCTCTGGAAACACCATATATTTT. It specifies CASSQSGGSGNTIYF.

J is TRBJ1-5 and V is TRBV2, with TRBD1 identical over 8 bases. CDR3 length: 14 residues. Losses at the gene ends were 6 bases for V and 7 bases for J; bases not matched to a gene: 8. The germline V gene encodes CDR1 SNHLY and CDR2 FYNNEI. The CDR3 loop reads CASSRQGMGQPQHF. The CDR3 nucleotides read TGTGCCAGCAGCAGACAGGGGATGGGACAGCCCCAGCATTTT.

The chain joins TRBV28 to TRBJ1-1, with 9 nucleotides matching TRBD1. The CDR3 has 16 amino acids. The V segment lost 1 base and the J segment 3 bases; nucleotides outside the gene matches: 6. CDR1 and CDR2 (germline): MDHEN, SYDVKM. The CDR3: CASSLLGTGSHTEAFF. The CDR3 DNA is TGTGCCAGCAGTTTATTGGGGACAGGGTCGCACACTGAAGCTTTCTTT.

V is TRBV7-9 and J is TRBJ2-2; 7 nucleotides agree with TRBD1. V gave up 5 bases and J gave up 3 bases; unmatched junction bases: 9. This CDR3 comprises 16 residues. Looked up from germline, CDR1 is SEHNR and CDR2 is FQNEAQ (reference sequence). The CDR3 spells CASSRHRGSDTGELFF. The CDR3 coding sequence is TGTGCCAGCAGCAGGCACAGGGGCAGCGACACCGGGGAGCTGTTTTTT.

The J gene is TRBJ1-6, the V gene TRBV6-4; possible D gene TRBD1, 5 bases. Germline V gives CDR1 MRHNA, CDR2 SNTAGT. The CDR3 covers 19 residues. Trimming took 1 base from V and 0 from J, leaving 16 bases between them. The CDR3 protein is CASSDWYWGVDSYNSPLHF. CDR3 in DNA: TGTGCCAGCAGTGACTGGTATTGGGGGGTTGACTCCTATAATTCACCCCTCCACTTT.

The chain is built from TRBV7-9 and TRBJ2-4; 7 bases match TRBD1. The CDR3 length is 12 residues. Unmatched junction bases numbered 10, after V lost 5 bases and J lost 15 bases. Looked up from germline, CDR1 is SEHNR and CDR2 is FQNEAQ (reference sequence). CDR3 protein: CASSTPGQQSYF. The CDR3 coding sequence is TGTGCCAGCAGCACCCCGGGACAGCAGTCGTACTTC.

The chain carries TRBV7-2 and TRBJ2-7, with 9 positions matching TRBD2. J gave up 0 bases and V 1 base, and 10 bases lay outside the gene matches. This CDR3 is built from 18 residues. Germline V gives CDR1 SGHTA, CDR2 FQGNSA. This CDR3 reads CASSLGASGAASSYEQYF. The DNA for the CDR3 is TGTGCCAGCAGCTTAGGGGCTAGCGGGGCTGCAAGCTCCTACGAGCAGTACTTC.

The V call is TRBV3-1 (or the pseudogene TRBV3-2), the J call TRBJ2-5; tentative D call: TRBD2 (5 bases). The length of the CDR3 is 16 residues. The V end was cut by 3 bases, the J end by 5 bases, with 19 bases between. Germline values: CDR1 LGHDT, CDR2 YNNKEL (reference sequence). CDR3 nucleotides: TGTGCCAGCAGCCAGGCCACAGCGGTTCAGCGGGAGACCCAGTACTTC. This codes for CASSQATAVQRETQYF.

The genes are TRBV5-1 and TRBJ2-5; D is ambiguous. The length of the CDR3 is 11 residues. V shed 3 bases and J shed 2 bases, with 2 bases lying between them. Germline CDR1 and CDR2: SGHRS and YFSETQ. Written as DNA, the CDR3 is TGCGCCAGCAGCTCGCAAGAGACCCAGTACTTC. The encoded protein is CASSSQETQYF.

This clone has a single count. The V and J genes are TRBV7-2 and TRBJ2-4; 13 nucleotides agree with TRBD2. Trimming at V came to 5 bases and at J to 8 bases, leaving 6 bases not matched to a gene. CDR3 length equals 15 residues. Per the germline V gene, CDR1 is SGHTA and CDR2 is FQGNSA. The CDR3 protein is CASSRLAGGGDIQYF. The CDR3, as DNA: TGTGCCAGCAGCAGACTAGCGGGAGGCGGGGACATTCAGTACTTC. The full variable domain, completed using reference TRBV7-2 and TRBJ2-4, is GAGVSQSPSNKVTEKGKDVELRCDPISGHTALYWYRQSLGQGLEFLIYFQGNSAPDKSGLPSDRFSAERTGGSVSTLTIQRTQQEDSAVYLCASSRLAGGGDIQYFGAGTRLSVL.

This chain joins TRBV2 and TRBJ2-5, with 15 bases identical to TRBD2. Trimming took 7 bases from V and 3 from J; bases not matched to a gene: 6. Germline V gives CDR1 SNHLY, CDR2 FYNNEI. The CDR3 is made up of 16 amino acids. The CDR3 region has the DNA TGTGCCAGCAACAGAAGGACTAGCGGGAGGGAAGAGACCCAGTACTTC. Its protein product is CASNRRTSGREETQYF.

This clone was detected only once. The chain recombines TRBV6-2 or TRBV6-3 with TRBJ2-3; a possible D gene is TRBD1 (6 bases). V was shortened by 2 bases and J by 6 bases, with 15 bases between the two germline ends. Germline V gene lookup returns CDR1 MNHEY and CDR2 SVGEGT. The CDR3 sequence is 15 residues long. CDR3 nucleotide sequence: TGTGCCAGCAGTTACACCAGGACAGATAAGGATACGCAGTATTTT. Protein sequence: CASSYTRTDKDTQYF.

The J gene is TRBJ2-1, the V gene TRBV11-3, with 7 bases that match TRBD2. Germline CDR1 reads SGHNT; CDR2 reads YENEEA. The CDR3 has 17 residues. J was trimmed by 3 bases and V by 4 bases; bases with no gene match: 12. The CDR3 DNA follows: TGTGCCAGCAGCTCCGACGCCTGGGCGGGAGACTACAATGAGCAGTTCTTC. It is translated as CASSSDAWAGDYNEQFF.

This chain joins TRBV6-1 and TRBJ2-2, with 9 bases identical to TRBD2. The germline CDR1 and CDR2 sequences are MNHNS and SASEGT. The CDR3 length is 17 residues. V lost 2 bases and J lost 4; bases outside the gene matches: 8. The CDR3 here is CASSEPYSGSSTGELFF. In nucleotides, the CDR3 is TGTGCCAGCAGTGAACCCTATAGCGGGAGTTCCACCGGGGAGCTGTTTTTT.

The chain links TRBV7-3 to TRBJ1-6; D perhaps matches TRBD1 (6 bases). This CDR3 has 16 residues. V lost 1 base and J 7 bases, leaving 14 bases between the germline ends. Germline V gene data show CDR1 as SGHTA and CDR2 as FQGTGA. DNA of the CDR3: TGTGCCAGCAGCTTAAATTCCCGGACAGCGAATTCACCCCTCCACTTT. This codes for CASSLNSRTANSPLHF.

This chain connects TRBV9 to TRBJ1-4; D uncertain. This CDR3 has 15 residues. V was cut by 6 bases and J by 7 bases, with 19 bases left in between. Germline V CDR1 and CDR2: SGDLS, YYNGEE. CDR3 region: CASTRAGDWGEKLFF. CDR3 in DNA: TGTGCCAGCACCCGCGCGGGTGATTGGGGTGAAAAACTGTTTTTT.

This sequence joins TRBV2 and TRBJ2-1; 10 bases align to TRBD1. The CDR3 has 15 residues. V was clipped by 6 bases and J by 3 bases; unmatched bases: 5. Germline CDR1 and CDR2: SNHLY and FYNNEI. The CDR3 DNA reads as TGTGCCAGCAGCCCCGGGACAGGGGACTACAATGAGCAGTTCTTC. Translated, it gives CASSPGTGDYNEQFF.

This sequence joins TRBV11-3 and TRBJ2-1; 7 nucleotides line up with TRBD2. The V and J ends lost 4 bases and 5 bases, in that order; junction bases with no gene match: 8. Germline V gene sequence: CDR1 SGHNT, CDR2 YENEEA. CDR3 length: 15 residues. CDR3 in amino acids: CASSSPRGVNNEQFF. DNA of the CDR3: TGTGCCAGCAGCTCGCCTCGGGGGGTAAACAATGAGCAGTTCTTC.